These 18 T cell receptor beta chains share one sample of origin, sequenced in a study of blood T cell repertoires in COVID-19. Measured with immunoSEQ multiplex PCR; TCRdb has only the in-frame clones, and not every one. The table records 80,000 to 100,000 clones, 70% to 90% of them present only once. The sequenced sample was peripheral blood. The receptor set was obtained from a man in his forties or fifties with COVID-19, enrolled during active disease.

The sample holds many counts of this clone. This sequence joins TRBV29-1 and TRBJ1-2, with D unclear. CDR1 and CDR2 from the germline V gene are SQVTM and ANQGSEA. The CDR3 totals 15 residues. Trimming cost V 5 bases and J 6 bases, with 22 bases left between them. CDR3 residues: CSVLPPTRSNDGYTF. The CDR3 DNA reads TGCAGCGTTCTTCCACCTACGCGGTCGAATGATGGCTACACCTTC.

The chain joins TRBV7-9 to TRBJ2-3, with D possibly matching TRBD2 (7 bases). CDR1 and CDR2 from the germline V gene are SEHNR and FQNEAQ (reference sequence). The CDR3 is 15 residues long. Trimming removed 4 bases from V and 5 bases from J, with 16 bases in between. The chain's CDR3 is CASSSLRGGVDTQYF. The CDR3, as DNA: TGTGCCAGCAGCTCCCTAAGGGGGGGTGTAGATACGCAGTATTTT.

The chain joins TRBV28 to TRBJ2-5; TRBD1 aligns across 11 bases. In germline, CDR1 is MDHEN, CDR2 SYDVKM. There are 17 residues in the CDR3. After removal of 1 base from V and 6 bases from J, the junction contained 10 bases not matched to a gene. CDR3 protein: CASSLFTRDRGGQTQYF. The CDR3 nucleotides are TGTGCCAGCAGTTTATTCACTCGGGACAGGGGGGGGCAGACCCAGTACTTC. The full variable domain, completed using reference TRBV28 and TRBJ2-5, is DVKVTQSSRYLVKRTGEKVFLECVQDMDHENMFWYRQDPGLGLRLIYFSYDVKMKEKGDIPEGYSVSREKKERFSLILESASTNQTSMYLCASSLFTRDRGGQTQYFGPGTRLLVL.

This sequence joins TRBV6-6 and TRBJ1-2; 8 nucleotides align to TRBD1. Germline CDR1 MNHNY, CDR2 SVGAGI (reference sequence). The CDR3 has 13 residues. V gave up 6 bases and J gave up 4 bases; unmatched junction bases: 4. This CDR3 reads CASSRGTGYGYTF. CDR3 bases: TGTGCCAGCAGCCGTGGGACAGGCTATGGCTACACCTTC.

The chain carries TRBV24-1 and TRBJ1-1, with D unresolved. CDR1 and CDR2 (germline): KGHDR, SFDVKD. The CDR3 length is 13 residues. Trimming removed 3 bases at V and 1 base at J, with 5 bases between. The CDR3 DNA reads TGTGCCACCAGTGATCCAGGGAACACTGAAGCTTTCTTT. Its translation: CATSDPGNTEAFF.

This chain links TRBV27 with TRBJ1-2; D gene uncertain. This CDR3 contains 13 residues. Germline V gene sequence: CDR1 MNHEY, CDR2 SMNVEV (reference sequence). V was clipped by 0 bases and J by 7 bases, with 9 bases between them. For the CDR3, the DNA is TGTGCCAGCAGTTTATCGATGGAGGCTGGCTACACCTTC. This encodes CASSLSMEAGYTF.

This rearrangement joins TRBV19 to TRBJ1-2; 9 positions match TRBD1. V lost 8 bases, J lost 3 bases, and 4 bases stayed unmatched. This CDR3 contains 13 residues. Germline loops: CDR1 LNHDA, CDR2 SQIVND (reference sequence). This chain's CDR3 is CASHRGPDYGYTF. CDR3 DNA: TGTGCCAGTCACAGGGGGCCGGACTATGGCTACACCTTC.

The J gene is TRBJ1-2, the V gene TRBV30, with D unclear. The CDR3 consists of 12 residues. The V end lost 0 bases, the J end lost 8 bases, and 10 bases lay between the germline ends. Germline V CDR1 and CDR2: GTSNPN, SVGIG (reference sequence). The CDR3 DNA follows: TGTGCCTGGAGTGTCCCTTCTTTCGGCTACACCTTC. This encodes CAWSVPSFGYTF.

The CDR3 loop is CASKRSGDTQYF. In DNA, the CDR3 is TGTGCCAGCAAGAGATCAGGAGATACGCAGTATTTT. This chain links TRBV27 with TRBJ2-3; D not certain. Deletions cut 7 bases from V and 5 bases from J, with 10 bases between. The CDR3 is 12 residues long. Per the germline V gene, CDR1 is MNHEY and CDR2 is SMNVEV (reference sequence).

The DNA of the CDR3 is TGTGCCAGCAGTTGGGGGGAGGGGGGTAATCAGCCCCAGCATTTT. It is translated as CASSWGEGGNQPQHF. The chain carries TRBV6-6 and TRBJ1-5; weak D call: TRBD1 (6 bases). CDR3 length: 15 residues. Germline V gene lookup returns CDR1 MNHNY and CDR2 SVGAGI (reference sequence). Trimming removed 4 bases at V and 4 bases at J, with 14 bases between.

This chain joins TRBV7-8 and TRBJ2-2; 13 bases line up with TRBD2. V lost 3 bases, J lost 2 bases, and 6 bases stayed unmatched. Germline-derived CDR1 and CDR2 are SGHVS and FQNEAQ. The CDR3 covers 18 residues. The CDR3 region is CASSFSTSGGFNTGELFF. In DNA form, the CDR3 reads TGTGCCAGCAGCTTCTCGACTAGCGGGGGGTTCAACACCGGGGAGCTGTTTTTT. Drawing the rest from reference TRBV7-8 and TRBJ2-2, the complete variable domain is GAGVSQSPRYKVAKRGQDVALRCDPISGHVSLFWYQQALGQGPEFLTYFQNEAQLDKSGLPSDRFFAERPEGSVSTLKIQRTQQEDSAVYLCASSFSTSGGFNTGELFFGEGSRLTVL.

In its sample, this clone was seen a few times. This sequence joins TRBV9 and TRBJ1-2; D remains ambiguous. Germline CDR1 SGDLS, CDR2 YYNGEE. Trimming took 1 base from V and 4 from J, leaving 8 bases between them. The CDR3 runs 13 residues. The CDR3 region has the DNA TGTGCCAGCAGCGTATCGTCCTCCTATGGCTACACCTTC. Protein sequence: CASSVSSSYGYTF.

The V gene is TRBV27, the J gene TRBJ2-7; D gene ambiguous. CDR1 is MNHEY and CDR2 is SMNVEV in the germline V gene (reference sequence). The V and J ends lost 2 bases and 0 bases respectively, with 14 bases between them. The CDR3 has 16 residues. The CDR3 loop is CASSLASSAYSYEQYF. In DNA form, the CDR3 reads TGTGCCAGCAGTTTAGCTTCCAGCGCGTACTCCTACGAGCAGTACTTC.

The chain recombines TRBV6-1 with TRBJ2-7; D call uncertain. The CDR3 covers 13 residues. V shed 0 bases and J shed 4 bases, with 7 bases lying between them. The V gene's germline CDR1 is MNHNS and CDR2 SASEGT. The CDR3 DNA reads as TGTGCCAGCAGTGAAGCGGTCAGATACGAGCAGTACTTC. Translation gives CASSEAVRYEQYF.

This chain connects TRBV5-8 to TRBJ1-2, with 9 nucleotides matching TRBD1. J lost 8 bases, V lost 0 bases, and 5 bases had no gene match. Germline V gene sequence: CDR1 SGHTS, CDR2 YDEGEE. CDR3 length: 14 residues. CDR3 loop: CASSLDRGLRGYTF. In DNA form, the CDR3 reads TGTGCCAGCAGCTTGGACAGGGGGCTTAGAGGCTACACCTTC.

V gene TRBV5-1 combines with J gene TRBJ1-2, with 8 bases matching TRBD1. Per the germline V gene, CDR1 is SGHRS and CDR2 is YFSETQ. The CDR3 is 15 amino acids. V trimming: 4 bases; J trimming: 4 bases; junction bases outside the gene matches: 9. In DNA form, the CDR3 reads TGCGCCAGCAGCCCCCGACAGGGGACGGGCTATGGCTACACCTTC. Protein sequence: CASSPRQGTGYGYTF.

The chain joins TRBV7-9 to TRBJ1-5, with unresolved D. Germline-derived CDR1 and CDR2 are SEHNR and FQNEAQ (reference sequence). V was shortened by 4 bases and J by 2 bases, with 9 bases between the two germline ends. The CDR3 has 14 amino acids. The CDR3 sequence: CASSSASGNQPQHF. CDR3 sequence (DNA): TGTGCCAGCAGCTCCGCTTCGGGCAATCAGCCCCAGCATTTT. Variable domain in full (rest from reference TRBV7-9 and TRBJ1-5): DTGVSQNPRHKITKRGQNVTFRCDPISEHNRLYWYRQTLGQGPEFLTYFQNEAQLEKSRLLSDRFSAERPKGSFSTLEIQRTEQGDSAMYLCASSSASGNQPQHFGDGTRLSIL.

This chain connects TRBV15 to TRBJ2-1; 11 nucleotides match TRBD2. The CDR3 totals 14 residues. The ends lost 4 bases at V and 10 bases at J; junction bases unmatched: 6. Germline V CDR1 and CDR2: LNHNV, YYDKDF (reference sequence). CDR3 amino acids: CATSKLAGVEEQFF. CDR3 coding DNA: TGTGCCACCAGCAAACTAGCGGGGGTGGAGGAGCAGTTCTTC.